Following are 15 T cell receptor beta chains from one sample sequenced in a study of control samples from healthy donors and cancer patients. Measured with immunoSEQ multiplex PCR; TCRdb has only the in-frame clones, and not every one. The data show 120,000 or so clones, around 87% seen once. The sequenced material came from blood. Source of these receptors: a man aged 35-49 years in good health.

The genes are TRBV7-2 and TRBJ2-5; D ambiguous. Germline CDR1 SGHTA, CDR2 FQGNSA. This CDR3 is 13 amino acids long. V was clipped by 1 base and J by 4 bases, with 7 bases between them. For the CDR3, the DNA is TGTGCCAGCAGCTTAGATAGGCGAGAGACCCAGTACTTC. Translation: CASSLDRRETQYF.

The V call is TRBV7-8, the J call TRBJ2-2, with D possibly matching TRBD2 (7 bases). From germline, CDR1 is SGHVS and CDR2 FQNEAQ. The CDR3 length is 16 residues. The V gene lost 1 base and the J gene lost 6 bases, with 15 bases spanning the gap. CDR3 loop: CASSLVWGGASGELFF. The CDR3 coding sequence is TGTGCCAGCAGCTTAGTCTGGGGGGGGGCCTCCGGGGAGCTGTTTTTT.

The chain links TRBV9 to TRBJ1-3; TRBD1 matches 7 bases. CDR1 and CDR2 (germline): SGDLS, YYNGEE. The trim removed 4 bases at V and 0 bases at J, leaving 7 bases unmatched. This CDR3 spans 16 amino acids. CDR3 DNA: TGTGCCAGCAGCTTCCAACAGGGGCCCTCTGGAAACACCATATATTTT. Translation: CASSFQQGPSGNTIYF.

The CDR3 DNA reads as TGTGCCAGCAGTTTATCTAGGGTCGGTGAAGCTTTCTTT. The encoded protein is CASSLSRVGEAFF. The J gene is TRBJ1-1, the V gene TRBV27; D is uncertain. Germline V gene lookup returns CDR1 MNHEY and CDR2 SMNVEV (reference sequence). This CDR3 spans 13 amino acids. V was shortened by 0 bases and J by 7 bases, with 9 bases between the two germline ends.

This clone was seen once. The chain links TRBV12-3 or TRBV12-4 to TRBJ1-1, with D possibly TRBD1 on 5 matching bases. This CDR3 region has 13 residues. V was cut by 8 bases and J by 6 bases, with 16 bases left in between. The CDR3 loop reads CASCQGFQSEAFF. CDR3 sequence (DNA): TGTGCCAGCTGTCAGGGTTTTCAGTCTGAAGCTTTCTTT.

This clone has ten or more counts. The chain joins TRBV11-3 to TRBJ1-5; no clear D gene. Trimming removed 0 bases from V and 5 bases from J, with 8 bases in between. Per the germline V gene, CDR1 is SGHNT and CDR2 is YENEEA. There are 14 residues in the CDR3. CDR3 sequence reads: CASSLDGPDQPQHF. The CDR3, as DNA: TGTGCCAGCAGCTTAGATGGACCTGATCAGCCCCAGCATTTT.

This clone was counted once. The V gene is TRBV5-1, the J gene TRBJ1-1; 7 nucleotides match TRBD1. CDR3 length: 14 residues. Trimming removed 4 bases from V and 1 base from J; junction bases left unmatched: 4. The germline CDR1 and CDR2 sequences are SGHRS and YFSETQ. CDR3 coding DNA: TGCGCCAGCAGCGTAGGGACAGCGAACACTGAAGCTTTCTTT. Its translation is CASSVGTANTEAFF.

This chain connects TRBV7-2 to TRBJ1-1, with D perhaps matching TRBD1 (6 bases). The CDR3 is 15 amino acids. Per the germline V gene, CDR1 is SGHTA and CDR2 is FQGNSA. Trimming removed 5 bases at V and 0 bases at J, with 13 bases between. The CDR3: CASSPRPGVNTEAFF. The CDR3 nucleotides read TGTGCCAGCAGCCCCCGACCAGGGGTGAACACTGAAGCTTTCTTT.

The gene calls are TRBV3-1 (or the pseudogene TRBV3-2) and TRBJ2-6; no clear D gene. The CDR3 extends over 19 amino acids. The germline V gene encodes CDR1 LGHDT and CDR2 YNNKEL (reference sequence). Trimming took 2 bases from V and 4 from J, leaving 21 bases between them. CDR3 amino acids: CASSQFSTAEKEGANVLTF. CDR3 bases: TGTGCCAGCAGCCAATTTTCTACAGCCGAAAAGGAGGGGGCCAACGTCCTGACTTTC.

The chain employs TRBV10-1 and TRBJ2-2, with D perhaps matching TRBD1 (6 bases). V gave up 3 bases and J gave up 2 bases, with 10 bases separating them. CDR3 length equals 15 residues. The germline CDR1 and CDR2 sequences are WNHNN and SYGVQD (reference sequence). As DNA, the CDR3 is TGCGCCAGCAGTGAAGGGGGAATTAACACCGGGGAGCTGTTTTTT. Its protein product is CASSEGGINTGELFF.

The gene calls are TRBV19 and TRBJ1-5, with D hard to call. V was clipped by 7 bases and J by 5 bases, with 12 bases between them. This CDR3 has 13 residues. The germline CDR1 and CDR2 sequences are LNHDA and SQIVND (reference sequence). CDR3 bases: TGTGCCAGTACCCAGGTCCCCCATCAGCCCCAGCATTTT. Protein sequence: CASTQVPHQPQHF.

The CDR3 region is CASSLAVGFGYTF. Here the CDR3 DNA reads TGCGCCAGCAGCTTGGCCGTGGGGTTTGGCTACACCTTC. This chain uses TRBV5-1 with TRBJ1-2, with D hard to call. V was trimmed by 0 bases and J by 7 bases, leaving 10 bases between them. This CDR3 spans 13 amino acids. The germline gives CDR1 SGHRS, CDR2 YFSETQ.

V and J are TRBV11-2 and TRBJ1-2, with 9 bases fitting TRBD1. From germline, CDR1 is SGHAT and CDR2 FQNNGV. The CDR3 has 10 residues. The CDR3 reads CATGGYGYTF. The CDR3 DNA reads as TGTGCGACAGGGGGATATGGCTACACCTTC.

V usage is TRBV5-1 and J usage is TRBJ1-5, with a weak D call TRBD1 (5 bases). Germline loops: CDR1 SGHRS, CDR2 YFSETQ. Trimming stripped 5 bases from V and 7 bases from J, with 13 bases between. This CDR3 is built from 13 residues. The CDR3 sequence: CASRAGVLQPQHF. The DNA for the CDR3 is TGCGCCAGCAGGGCGGGGGTTTTGCAGCCCCAGCATTTT.

The V gene is TRBV9, the J gene TRBJ1-3; 8 nucleotides agree with TRBD1. V was clipped by 3 bases and J by 0 bases; unmatched bases: 5. Germline lookup yields CDR1 SGDLS and CDR2 YYNGEE. CDR3 size: 16 residues. The CDR3 sequence: CASSGGDRISGNTIYF. The CDR3, as DNA: TGTGCCAGCAGCGGGGGGGACAGGATCTCTGGAAACACCATATATTTT.